This T cell receptor (beta chain) was profiled in a study of identical twins. Study-level points and caveats: There was more out-of-frame TCR alpha sharing in monozygotic twins than models estimated. Cross-sectional statistical analysis, not tracking of the same donors, underpinned the conclusions. The more abundant beta clonotypes in cord blood had fewer insertions, and memory repertoires did not show this. Out-of-frame alpha sequences that twins shared showed excess low generation probability.

TCRdb re-derived calls from the 5' RACE reads in MiXCR, one entry per CDR3 protein. Seen here are 1.5 million to 2 million distinct CDR3 sequences, roughly 35% observed once, and the top ten hold around 0.25%. This clonotype has ten or more counts. What it binds is not known. The V end lost 3 bases, the J end lost 0 bases, and 10 bases lay between the germline ends. The CDR3 is made up of 14 amino acids. Germline lookup yields CDR1 SGHRS and CDR2 YFSETQ. Sequenced input: cord blood. The TCR originated in a newborn girl in good health. V and J are TRBV5-1 and TRBJ2-7; D ambiguous. The CDR3 DNA reads TGCGCCAGCAGCTCCACCGCGAGCTCCTACGAGCAGTACTTC. Protein product: CASSSTASSYEQYF.